This T cell receptor beta chain was captured in a study of shared clonotypes between healthy human individuals (TCRdb year 2020). About the study as a whole: The cohort included three men and a couple of women between 18 and 49 years of age. Blood TCR repertoires of a handful of healthy adults were deeply sequenced to estimate repertoire size and the extent of clonotype sharing between individuals. Libraries were prepared and TCR repertoires were sequenced by different laboratories using diverse techniques, in order to increase sequencing depth and limit assay-specific biases. For each donor, CD4 naive and CD4 memory were each run on three plates, CD8 naive on two plates, and CD8 memory on one plate. Each donor's leukapheresis produced roughly between about 0.9 and 9.5 billion PBMCs. The study at large found these results: Higher generation probabilities were observed for clonotypes shared by all four sorted-subset donors than for non-shared clonotypes. Rarefaction of sorted-subset datasets indicated incomplete sequencing despite the large sequencing depth. Across a few donors, around 5% of naive CD4, roughly 3.8% of naive CD8, 2% to 2.5% of memory CD4, and about 0.44% of memory CD8 clonotypes were shared. Only blood was sampled, and tissue TCR repertoires likely differ from those in blood. Estimated clonotype richness was generally larger for naive than for memory subsets. Based on pairwise subsampling, the degree of clonotype sharing among donors was expected to be affected by sequencing depth. Because the study included a small number of donors, the genetic and exposure-history diversity represented was limited.

Using the deep immunoSEQ assay, TCR CDR3 regions were amplified from genomic DNA by multiplex PCR. Extracted genomic DNA from each cell subset was distributed evenly across all wells of several immunoSEQ 96-well plates, and each plate was treated as a replicate. For sorted subsets, roughly 200 ng of genomic DNA, equivalent to some 33,000 T cell genomes, went into each replicate PCR. Purified libraries were measured with a Qubit 3.0 fluorometer, size-checked on a Bioanalyzer 2100, and measured again with the KAPA Library Quantification kit. Every immunoSEQ 96-well plate was sequenced on a separate single-read 150-cycle Illumina NextSeq 550 flow cell. On the study's bioinformatics: Because the immunoSEQ output included only junctional sequences and no quality scores, the filtering could not be the same as the filtering used for full-length reads. To assign V/J genes and CDR3, sequences were annotated against IMGT germline references using PyIR, a Python wrapper for IgBLAST v1.9. Reads were removed for weak V/J assignments (E-value above 1e-6), missing CDR3, stop codons, out-of-frame junctions, or ambiguous translated residues. V3J clonotypes were defined as sequences sharing an identical inferred V gene, J gene, and CDR3 amino acid sequence. The percentage overlap between two repertoires was calculated by dividing the number of shared unique clonotypes by the size of the smaller repertoire. Three approaches were used to assess repertoire richness: RTK rarefaction, the Chao1 estimator, and Recon v2.1 estimates of unobserved clonotypes. Generation probabilities for all TCRbeta clonotypes obtained by the gDNA method from a few donors were computed using OLGA. TCRdb re-hosts the immuneACCESS table, in-frame sequences only. Its copies lack some clones; in the studies checked, an unresolved V gene accounts for under half of them, and the cause for the rest is not known. For V, J and clone size, that table is used; D and trimming come from the DNA. The sample includes approximately 2.3 million clones, with 85% to 95% observed a single time. The top ten clonotypes cover about 0.41% of the sample.

From the cysteine up to the phenylalanine, the CDR3 has a length of 15 residues. The kept DNA is CDR3 alone, 45 bases in frame from the first base. V lost 3 bases and J lost 8 bases; the stretch between them is 18 bases long. Reading the germline V gene gives CDR1 SGHRS and CDR2 YFSETQ. Healthy HIV-negative adults with no recently reported acute infections or vaccinations were included as donors. Only Caucasian adults living in Nashville, Tennessee, USA were represented among the donors. Magnetic negative selection was used to enrich CD4+ T cells, after which naive cells were positively selected on CD45RA and the negative fraction became the memory subset. Blood was obtained by leukapheresis, after which PBMCs were separated by Ficoll-Histopaque density gradient centrifugation and cryopreserved in liquid nitrogen vapor phase. Analytical flow cytometry was used to check the purity and quantity of every magnetically sorted T cell population. Each sorted fraction had its genomic DNA isolated and then quantified by UV absorbance on a Nanodrop 2000c.

Comments on this clone: Its antigen specificity is not known. No base quality information exists; no much larger clone differs at one position.

Input material: naive CD4+ T cells from PBMCs. Reading the label with the study, this specimen's cell subset or site is: CD45RA+ positively selected. The sequence came from a man in his late teens or twenties in good health. Some clones in this sample may be carry-over from other donors' samples. The chain was built from TRBV5-1 and TRBJ2-1; a weak D assignment points to TRBD2 (6 bases agree). The sequenced DNA is TGCGCCAGCAGCTATGGGACTTCCCCGGGGGATGAGCAGTTCTTC. This encodes CASSYGTSPGDEQFF.